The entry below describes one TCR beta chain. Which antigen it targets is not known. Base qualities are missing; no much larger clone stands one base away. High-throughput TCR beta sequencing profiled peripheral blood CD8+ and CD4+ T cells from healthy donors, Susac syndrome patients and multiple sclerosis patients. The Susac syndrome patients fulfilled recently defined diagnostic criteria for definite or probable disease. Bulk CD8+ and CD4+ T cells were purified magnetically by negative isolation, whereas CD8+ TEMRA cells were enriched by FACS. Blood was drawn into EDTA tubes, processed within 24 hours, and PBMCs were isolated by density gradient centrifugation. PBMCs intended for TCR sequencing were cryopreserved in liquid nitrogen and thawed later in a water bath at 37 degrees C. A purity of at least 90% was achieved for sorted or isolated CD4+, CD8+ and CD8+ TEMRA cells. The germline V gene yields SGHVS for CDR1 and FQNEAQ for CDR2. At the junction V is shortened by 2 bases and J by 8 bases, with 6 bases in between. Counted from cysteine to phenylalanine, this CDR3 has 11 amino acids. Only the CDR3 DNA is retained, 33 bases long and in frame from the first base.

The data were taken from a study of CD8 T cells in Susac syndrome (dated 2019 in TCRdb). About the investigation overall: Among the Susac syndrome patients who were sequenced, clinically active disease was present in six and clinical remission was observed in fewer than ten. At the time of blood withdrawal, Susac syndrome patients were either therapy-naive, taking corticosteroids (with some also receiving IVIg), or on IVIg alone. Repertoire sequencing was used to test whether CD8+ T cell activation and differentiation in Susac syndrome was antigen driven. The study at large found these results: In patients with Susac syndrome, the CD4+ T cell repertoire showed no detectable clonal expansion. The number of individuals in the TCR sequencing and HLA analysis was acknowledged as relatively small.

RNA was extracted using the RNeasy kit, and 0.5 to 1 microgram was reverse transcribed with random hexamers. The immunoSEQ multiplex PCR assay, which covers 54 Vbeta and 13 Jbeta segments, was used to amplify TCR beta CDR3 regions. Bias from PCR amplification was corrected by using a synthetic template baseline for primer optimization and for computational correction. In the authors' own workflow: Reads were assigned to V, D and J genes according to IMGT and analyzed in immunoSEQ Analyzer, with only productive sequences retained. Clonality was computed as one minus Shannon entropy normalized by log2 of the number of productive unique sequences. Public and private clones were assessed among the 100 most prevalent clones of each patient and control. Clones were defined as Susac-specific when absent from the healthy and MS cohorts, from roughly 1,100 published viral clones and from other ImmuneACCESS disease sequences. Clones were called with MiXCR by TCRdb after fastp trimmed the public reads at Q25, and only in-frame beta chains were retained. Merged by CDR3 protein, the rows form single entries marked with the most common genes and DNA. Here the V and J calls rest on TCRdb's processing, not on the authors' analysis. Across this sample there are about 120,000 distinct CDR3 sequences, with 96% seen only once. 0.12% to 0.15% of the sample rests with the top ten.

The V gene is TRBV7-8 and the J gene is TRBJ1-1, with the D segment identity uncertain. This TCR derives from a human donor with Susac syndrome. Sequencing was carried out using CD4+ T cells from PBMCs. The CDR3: CASSLNSEAFF. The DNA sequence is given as TGTGCCAGCAGCTTAAACAGCGAAGCTTTCTTT.